This TCR beta chain was sequenced during a study of blood T cell repertoires in COVID-19. For the study at large: The samples span acute and convalescent COVID-19 from the United States, Italy and Spain.

This clone was counted many times. As originally analysed: Amplification from reference gene primers served as the basis for estimated nucleated cell counts. Clones were sequenced by immunoSEQ multiplex PCR, and TCRdb holds only the in-frame ones, with some missing. Clonal size and the V and J genes are those of that table, whereas D and trimming came from the DNA. The sample consists of 250,000 or so clones, around 84% of them appearing once. The V gene lost 10 bases and the J gene lost 4 bases, with 17 bases spanning the gap. Germline V lookup: CDR1 MNHEY, CDR2 SVGAGI. This CDR3 region has 14 residues.

The TCR originated in a woman in her seventies with active or convalescent COVID-19. The chain has TRBV6-5 and TRBJ1-5; D remains unclear. Material: peripheral blood. The CDR3 DNA reads as TGTGCCACCCGGAGGGAACCCAATAATCAGCCCCAGCATTTT. Residues: CATRREPNNQPQHF.